One sample yielded the 10 T cell receptor beta chains listed below, sequenced in a study of identical twins. One entry per CDR3 protein results from TCRdb running MiXCR on the 5' RACE reads. The table includes more than 350,000 distinct CDR3 sequences, about 9% detected once. The source material was naive T cells sorted from blood. These receptors all come from a woman aged 45-59 years in good health.

This rearrangement joins TRBV5-5 to TRBJ1-5; D gene uncertain. Trimming removed 2 bases from V and 6 bases from J, with 12 bases in between. The CDR3 is 14 amino acids. CDR1 and CDR2 (germline): SGHKS, YYEKEE (reference sequence). The CDR3 region has the DNA TGTGCCAGCAGCTTTAATAGGGCAGGTCAGCCCCAGCATTTT. It encodes CASSFNRAGQPQHF.

The gene calls are TRBV10-3 and TRBJ2-5; possibly TRBD2 for D (5 bases). V was cut by 3 bases and J by 2 bases, with 10 bases left in between. CDR1 and CDR2 from the germline V gene are ENHRY and SYGVKD. The CDR3 totals 14 residues. CDR3 amino acids: CAISDEGPQETQYF. Here the CDR3 DNA reads TGTGCCATCAGTGATGAGGGTCCACAAGAGACCCAGTACTTC.

At least ten counts were recorded for this clonotype. The J gene is TRBJ2-7, the V gene TRBV5-1, with D perhaps TRBD2 (6 bases). Germline V gene sequence: CDR1 SGHRS, CDR2 YFSETQ. This CDR3 comprises 14 residues. V was pared by 0 bases and J by 10 bases, with 17 bases between. This CDR3 reads CASSLEGGPVEQYF. Written as DNA, the CDR3 is TGCGCCAGCAGCTTGGAGGGAGGCCCGGTCGAACAGTACTTC.

This clonotype was counted a few times. This chain uses TRBV27 with TRBJ1-1; no firm D call. The germline V gene has CDR1 MNHEY and CDR2 SMNVEV (reference sequence). The CDR3 has 15 amino acids. V was clipped by 2 bases and J by 11 bases, with 21 bases between them. CDR3 bases: TGTGCCAGCAGTTTAATGGTTTCGGGTCCGGGAGAGGCTTTCTTT. Protein: CASSLMVSGPGEAFF.

This clonotype was observed a handful of times. The J gene is TRBJ2-7, the V gene TRBV6-5, with D unresolved. From germline, CDR1 is MNHEY and CDR2 SVGAGI. CDR3 size: 12 residues. V was shortened by 6 bases and J by 6 bases, with 12 bases between the two germline ends. This chain's CDR3 is CASRTDRLEQYF. The CDR3 bases are TGTGCCAGCAGAACGGACCGGCTCGAGCAGTACTTC.

The chain links TRBV4-1 to TRBJ2-7; D gene ambiguous. The V gene's germline CDR1 is MGHRA and CDR2 YSYEKL. This CDR3 spans 15 amino acids. Trimming removed 1 base from V and 0 bases from J, with 10 bases in between. CDR3 sequence: CASSQAYDPSYEQYV. The CDR3 DNA reads TGCGCCAGCAGCCAAGCGTATGATCCCTCCTACGAGCAGTACGTC.

This chain links TRBV6-4 with TRBJ2-1; 7 bases map to TRBD1. This CDR3 has 15 amino acids. Trimming removed 5 bases from V and 6 bases from J; junction bases left unmatched: 10. Looked up from germline, CDR1 is MRHNA and CDR2 is SNTAGT. CDR3 sequence (DNA): TGTGCCAGCAGTTTACAGGGGTCCAGGGGCAATGAGCAGTTCTTC. Amino acids: CASSLQGSRGNEQFF.

This clonotype came up many times. The chain joins TRBV10-3 to TRBJ2-5; 7 bases map to TRBD1. This CDR3 spans 13 amino acids. Unmatched junction bases numbered 2, after V lost 6 bases and J lost 1 base. Germline V gene lookup returns CDR1 ENHRY and CDR2 SYGVKD. The CDR3 reads CAISRDSQETQYF. The CDR3 DNA is TGTGCCATCAGCCGGGACAGCCAAGAGACCCAGTACTTC.

This clonotype showed up just a few times. The V gene is TRBV4-1, the J gene TRBJ2-1; D tentatively reads TRBD1 or TRBD2 (5 bases each). The V gene's germline CDR1 is MGHRA and CDR2 YSYEKL. Trimming cost V 4 bases and J 2 bases, with 15 bases left between them. The CDR3 runs 16 residues. The CDR3 DNA is TGCGCCAGCAGCCCCAGTCTGGGGACCCCCTACAATGAGCAGTTCTTC. Translated, it gives CASSPSLGTPYNEQFF.

The chain recombines TRBV9 with TRBJ2-5; the D call may be TRBD1 or TRBD2 (5 bases each). The CDR3 is 14 amino acids. The V end lost 1 base, the J end lost 4 bases, and 11 bases lay between the germline ends. Germline CDR1 reads SGDLS; CDR2 reads YYNGEE. CDR3 nucleotide sequence: TGTGCCAGCAGCGTACCGGGGCTACCAGAGACCCAGTACTTC. The encoded protein is CASSVPGLPETQYF.